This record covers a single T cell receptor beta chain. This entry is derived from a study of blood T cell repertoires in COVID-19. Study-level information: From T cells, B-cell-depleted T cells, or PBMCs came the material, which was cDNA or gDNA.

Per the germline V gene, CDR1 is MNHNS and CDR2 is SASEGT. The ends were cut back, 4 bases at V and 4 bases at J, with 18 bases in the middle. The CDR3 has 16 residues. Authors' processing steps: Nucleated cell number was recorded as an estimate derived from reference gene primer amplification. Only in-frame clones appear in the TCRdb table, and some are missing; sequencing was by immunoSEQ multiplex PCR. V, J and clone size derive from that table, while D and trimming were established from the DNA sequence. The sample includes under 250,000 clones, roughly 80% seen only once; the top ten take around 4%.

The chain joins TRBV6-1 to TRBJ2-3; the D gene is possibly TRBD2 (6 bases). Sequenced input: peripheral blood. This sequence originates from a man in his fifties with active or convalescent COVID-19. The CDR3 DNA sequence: TGTGCCAGCAGTGCCTACAGCGGGTGGCGCCCAGATACGCAGTATTTT. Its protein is CASSAYSGWRPDTQYF.